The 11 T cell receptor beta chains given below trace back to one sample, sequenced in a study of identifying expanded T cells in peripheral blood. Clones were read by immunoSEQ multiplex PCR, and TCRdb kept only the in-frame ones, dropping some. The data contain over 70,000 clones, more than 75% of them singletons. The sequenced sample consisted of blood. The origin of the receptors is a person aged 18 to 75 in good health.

The DNA of the CDR3 is TGTGCCAGCAGTCACAGGGGGACTAACTATGGCTACACCTTC. It yields the protein CASSHRGTNYGYTF. J is TRBJ1-2 and V is TRBV2, with 8 bases identical to TRBD1. CDR3 size: 14 residues. V lost 5 bases, J lost 0 bases, and 2 bases stayed unmatched. CDR1 is SNHLY, CDR2 FYNNEI, per germline.

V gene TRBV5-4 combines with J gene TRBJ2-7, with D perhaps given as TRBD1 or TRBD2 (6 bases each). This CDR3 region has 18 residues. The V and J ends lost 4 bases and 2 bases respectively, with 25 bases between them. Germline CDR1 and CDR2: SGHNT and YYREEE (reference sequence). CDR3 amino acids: CASSPRGELTGFPYEQYF. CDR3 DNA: TGTGCCAGCAGCCCGAGGGGGGAACTAACAGGCTTTCCCTACGAGCAGTACTTC.

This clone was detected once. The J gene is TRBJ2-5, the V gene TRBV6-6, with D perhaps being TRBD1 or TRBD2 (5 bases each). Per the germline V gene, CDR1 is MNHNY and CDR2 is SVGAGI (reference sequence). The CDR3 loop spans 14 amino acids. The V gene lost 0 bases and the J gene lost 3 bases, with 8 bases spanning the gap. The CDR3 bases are TGTGCCAGCAGTTACTCGGGGGAAAAAGAGACCCAGTACTTC. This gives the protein CASSYSGEKETQYF.

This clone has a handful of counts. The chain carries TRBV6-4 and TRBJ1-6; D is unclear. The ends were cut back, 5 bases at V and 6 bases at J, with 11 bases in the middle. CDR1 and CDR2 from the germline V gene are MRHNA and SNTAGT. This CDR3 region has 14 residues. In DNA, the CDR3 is TGTGCCAGCAGTCAAGGGTGGGGTAATTCACCCCTCCACTTT. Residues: CASSQGWGNSPLHF.

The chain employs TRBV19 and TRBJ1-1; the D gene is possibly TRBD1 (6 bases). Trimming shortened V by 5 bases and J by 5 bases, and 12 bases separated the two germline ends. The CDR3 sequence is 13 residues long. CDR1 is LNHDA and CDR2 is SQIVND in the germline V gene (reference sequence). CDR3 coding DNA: TGTGCCAGTAGTTTCACAGGGAGTACTGAAGCTTTCTTT. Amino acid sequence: CASSFTGSTEAFF. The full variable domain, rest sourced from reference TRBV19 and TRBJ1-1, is DGGITQSPKYLFRKEGQNVTLSCEQNLNHDAMYWYRQDPGQGLRLIYYSQIVNDFQKGDIAEGYSVSREKKESFPLTVTSAQKNPTAFYLCASSFTGSTEAFFGQGTRLTVV.

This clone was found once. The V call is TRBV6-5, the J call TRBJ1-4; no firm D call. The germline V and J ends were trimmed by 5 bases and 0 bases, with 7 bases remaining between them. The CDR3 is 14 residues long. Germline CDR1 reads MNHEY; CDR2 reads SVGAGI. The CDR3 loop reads CASSRGTTNEKLFF. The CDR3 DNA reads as TGTGCCAGCAGTCGAGGCACAACTAATGAAAAACTGTTTTTT.

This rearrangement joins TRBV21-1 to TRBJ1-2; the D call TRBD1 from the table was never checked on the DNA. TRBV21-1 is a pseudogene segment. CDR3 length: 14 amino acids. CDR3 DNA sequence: TGTGCCAGCAGCAAACCAGGTCCCACCCCCGGCTACACCTTC. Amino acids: CASSKPGPTPGYTF.

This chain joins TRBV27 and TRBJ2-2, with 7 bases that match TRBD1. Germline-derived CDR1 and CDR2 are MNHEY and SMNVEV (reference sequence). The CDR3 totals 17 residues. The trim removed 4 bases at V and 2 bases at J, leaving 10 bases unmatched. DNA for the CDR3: TGTGCCAGCAGTTCCCCACCCGGGACAGAAAACACCGGGGAGCTGTTTTTT. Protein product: CASSSPPGTENTGELFF.

The chain's CDR3 is CASSLGRAGQPQHF. DNA of the CDR3: TGTGCCAGCAGTTTAGGCCGCGCGGGGCAGCCCCAGCATTTT. The gene calls are TRBV28 and TRBJ1-5; D is ambiguous. Germline-derived CDR1 and CDR2 are MDHEN and SYDVKM. V was clipped by 2 bases and J by 7 bases, with 12 bases between them. The CDR3 loop spans 14 amino acids.

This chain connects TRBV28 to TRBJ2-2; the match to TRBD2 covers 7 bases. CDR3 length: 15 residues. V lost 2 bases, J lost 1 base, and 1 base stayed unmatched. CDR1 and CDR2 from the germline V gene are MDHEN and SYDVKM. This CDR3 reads CASSLAGVNTGELFF. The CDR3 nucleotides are TGTGCCAGCAGTTTAGCGGGGGTGAACACCGGGGAGCTGTTTTTT. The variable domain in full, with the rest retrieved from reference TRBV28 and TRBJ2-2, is DVKVTQSSRYLVKRTGEKVFLECVQDMDHENMFWYRQDPGLGLRLIYFSYDVKMKEKGDIPEGYSVSREKKERFSLILESASTNQTSMYLCASSLAGVNTGELFFGEGSRLTVL.

The CDR3, as DNA: TGTGCCAGCTCACCATTGTCGGGTGAGGCGGAGCTGTTTTTT. Its protein is CASSPLSGEAELFF. This chain connects TRBV18 to TRBJ2-2; no clear D gene. This CDR3 region has 14 residues. V lost 2 bases and J 10 bases, leaving 14 bases between the germline ends. Per the germline V gene, CDR1 is KGHSH and CDR2 is LQKENI.